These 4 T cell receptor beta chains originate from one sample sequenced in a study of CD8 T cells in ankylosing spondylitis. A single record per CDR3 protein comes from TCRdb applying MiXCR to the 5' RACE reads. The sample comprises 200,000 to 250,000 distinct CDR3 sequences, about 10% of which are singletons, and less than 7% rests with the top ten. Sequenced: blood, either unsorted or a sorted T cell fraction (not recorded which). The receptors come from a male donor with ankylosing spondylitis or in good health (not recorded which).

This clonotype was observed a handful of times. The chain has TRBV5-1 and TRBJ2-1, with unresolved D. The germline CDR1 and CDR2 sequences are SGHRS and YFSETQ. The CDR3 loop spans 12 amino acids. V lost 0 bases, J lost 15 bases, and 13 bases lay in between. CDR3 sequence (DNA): TGCGCCAGCAGCTTGGATGGTGGTTCTCTGTTCTTC. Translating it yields CASSLDGGSLFF.

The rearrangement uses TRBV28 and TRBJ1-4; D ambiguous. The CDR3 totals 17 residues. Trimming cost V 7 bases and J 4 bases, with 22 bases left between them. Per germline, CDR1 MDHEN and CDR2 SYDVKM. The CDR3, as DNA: TGTGCCAGCAAAGGTCGGAGAACCGGACGGATTAATGAAAAACTGTTTTTT. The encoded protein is CASKGRRTGRINEKLFF. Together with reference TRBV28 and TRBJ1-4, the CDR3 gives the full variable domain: DVKVTQSSRYLVKRTGEKVFLECVQDMDHENMFWYRQDPGLGLRLIYFSYDVKMKEKGDIPEGYSVSREKKERFSLILESASTNQTSMYLCASKGRRTGRINEKLFFGSGTQLSVL.

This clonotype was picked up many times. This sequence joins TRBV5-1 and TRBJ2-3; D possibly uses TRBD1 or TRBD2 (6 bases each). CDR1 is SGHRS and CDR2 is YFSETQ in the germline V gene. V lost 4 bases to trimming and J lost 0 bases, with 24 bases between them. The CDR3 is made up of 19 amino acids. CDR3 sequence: CASSSIGGGGTPSTDTQYF. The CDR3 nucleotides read TGCGCCAGCAGCAGTATCGGGGGCGGAGGAACGCCTAGCACAGATACGCAGTATTTT.

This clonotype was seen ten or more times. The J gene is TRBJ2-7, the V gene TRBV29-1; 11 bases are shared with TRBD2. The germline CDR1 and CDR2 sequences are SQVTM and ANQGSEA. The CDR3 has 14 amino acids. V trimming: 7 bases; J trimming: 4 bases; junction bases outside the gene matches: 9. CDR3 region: CSGRSGTSGYEQYF. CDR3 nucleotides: TGCAGCGGCCGATCCGGGACTAGCGGATACGAGCAGTACTTC.